This passage covers 27 T cell receptor beta chains from one sample sequenced in a study of blood T cell repertoires in COVID-19. Sequenced by immunoSEQ multiplex PCR; TCRdb stores in-frame clones only, minus some. Among some 33,000 clones listed, 85% were seen once. Sequenced sample: peripheral blood. These receptors were taken from a man aged 60-69 years with active COVID-19.

The chain employs TRBV10-1 and TRBJ2-5; TRBD1 is a possible D gene (6 bases). This CDR3 is 16 amino acids long. With 5 bases removed from V and 2 bases from J, the gap between germline ends came to 18 bases. CDR1 and CDR2 (germline): WNHNN, SYGVQD (reference sequence). This chain's CDR3 is CASSSAGTTTQETQYF. The CDR3 DNA is TGCGCCAGCAGTTCTGCCGGGACAACTACGCAAGAGACCCAGTACTTC.

This clone came up once. The chain employs TRBV7-8 and TRBJ1-2, with no clear D. The CDR3 loop spans 15 amino acids. Germline V lookup: CDR1 SGHVS, CDR2 FQNEAQ. V shed 2 bases and J shed 6 bases, with 16 bases lying between them. The CDR3 sequence is CASSLFDAEGDGYTF. DNA for the CDR3: TGTGCCAGCAGCTTATTCGACGCGGAGGGCGATGGCTACACCTTC.

This chain links TRBV3-1 (or the pseudogene TRBV3-2) with TRBJ1-1; no clear D. The V end was cut by 1 base, the J end by 5 bases, with 2 bases between. The CDR3 runs to 11 residues. Germline-derived CDR1 and CDR2 are LGHDT and YNNKEL (reference sequence). For the CDR3, the DNA is TGTGCCAGCAGCCAAGCGACTGAAGCTTTCTTT. Its protein product is CASSQATEAFF.

Written as DNA, the CDR3 is TGTGCCAGCAGTTTGTCCGACAGAGATACATCACCCCTCCACTTT. Its translation is CASSLSDRDTSPLHF. V usage is TRBV28 and J usage is TRBJ1-6; tentatively, D is TRBD1 (5 bases). This CDR3 is built from 15 residues. CDR1 and CDR2 from the germline V gene are MDHEN and SYDVKM. V gave up 3 bases and J gave up 10 bases, with 16 bases separating them.

The V call is TRBV5-5, the J call TRBJ1-3; 9 bases fit TRBD1. The V gene's germline CDR1 is SGHKS and CDR2 YYEKEE (reference sequence). The CDR3 consists of 16 residues. V lost 5 bases, J lost 4 bases, and 10 bases stayed unmatched. The DNA of the CDR3 is TGTGCCAGCAGACCACCGGGACAGGGAACCGGAAACACCATATATTTT. It codes for CASRPPGQGTGNTIYF.

This chain connects TRBV7-2 to TRBJ1-6; D remains ambiguous. With 3 bases removed from V and 0 bases from J, the gap between germline ends came to 9 bases. From germline, CDR1 is SGHTA and CDR2 FQGNSA. This CDR3 region has 16 residues. The CDR3 nucleotides read TGTGCCAGCAGCTTGAGTGAAAGCTCCTATAATTCACCCCTCCACTTT. It codes for CASSLSESSYNSPLHF.

The CDR3 DNA reads as TGCGCCAGCAGCTCCTCGACTAGCGGCTACAATGAGCAGTTCTTC. It specifies CASSSSTSGYNEQFF. The chain has TRBV5-1 and TRBJ2-1; 9 bases map to TRBD2. V shed 3 bases, J shed 3 bases, and the junction held 4 bases outside the gene matches. The CDR3 sequence is 15 residues long. Germline lookup yields CDR1 SGHRS and CDR2 YFSETQ.

V usage is TRBV2 and J usage is TRBJ2-3; tentatively, D is TRBD1 (5 bases). Germline V gene lookup returns CDR1 SNHLY and CDR2 FYNNEI. V shed 6 bases and J shed 4 bases, with 11 bases lying between them. The CDR3 loop spans 13 amino acids. DNA of the CDR3: TGTGCCAGCAGGATACGGACATCAGATACGCAGTATTTT. Encoded protein: CASRIRTSDTQYF.

In its sample, this clone was seen once. The chain is built from TRBV5-8 and TRBJ1-3; possibly TRBD1 for D (5 bases). The CDR3 runs to 16 residues. V lost 0 bases to trimming and J lost 2 bases, with 12 bases between them. Germline-derived CDR1 and CDR2 are SGHTS and YDEGEE. The CDR3 DNA is TGTGCCAGCAGCTTGGGTACGACAGTGGCTGGAAACACCATATATTTT. Amino acid sequence: CASSLGTTVAGNTIYF.

This chain uses TRBV19 with TRBJ2-4, with TRBD1 as a possible D gene (6 bases). The CDR3 runs to 16 residues. The germline CDR1 and CDR2 sequences are LNHDA and SQIVND (reference sequence). The ends were cut back, 4 bases at V and 1 base at J, with 14 bases in the middle. This chain's CDR3 is CASSTTGTIAKNIQYF. The CDR3 coding sequence is TGTGCCAGTAGTACGACAGGAACAATCGCCAAAAACATTCAGTACTTC.

The chain is built from TRBV28 and TRBJ2-7; perhaps TRBD1 as D (5 bases). V gave up 5 bases and J gave up 5 bases, with 10 bases separating them. This CDR3 has 12 amino acids. Germline CDR1 and CDR2: MDHEN and SYDVKM. The CDR3 is CASSEQGHEQYF. CDR3 DNA: TGTGCCAGCAGTGAGCAGGGCCACGAGCAGTACTTC.

The chain joins TRBV23-1 to TRBJ1-5; 7 positions match TRBD1. TRBV23-1 is treated as an ORF (open reading frame) with a function not yet certain. J was trimmed by 4 bases and V by 0 bases; bases with no gene match: 21. The CDR3 has 21 amino acids. The DNA of the CDR3 is TGCGCCAGCAGTCAATCGGAGGTGGTGGACAGGCTCCCTGGGGGAAATCAGCCCCAGCATTTT. This sequence encodes CASSQSEVVDRLPGGNQPQHF.

The genes are TRBV7-9 and TRBJ2-2; 12 bases agree with TRBD2. The germline CDR1 and CDR2 sequences are SEHNR and FQNEAQ (reference sequence). The CDR3 is made up of 16 amino acids. The V and J ends lost 5 bases and 5 bases, in that order; junction bases with no gene match: 6. CDR3 nucleotides: TGTGCCAGCAGCCCAGCCGGGACTAGCGGGACCGGGGAGCTGTTTTTT. It encodes CASSPAGTSGTGELFF.

The J gene is TRBJ2-2, the V gene TRBV5-1; D is unclear. V lost 0 bases, J lost 7 bases, and 13 bases lay in between. The CDR3 runs 15 residues. Germline values: CDR1 SGHRS, CDR2 YFSETQ. CDR3 in amino acids: CASSLAPMGNGELFF. CDR3 coding DNA: TGCGCCAGCAGCTTGGCCCCCATGGGCAACGGGGAGCTGTTTTTT.

The CDR3 nucleotides read TGTGCCAGCAGCCCTCTCGAGGGCAAGAGTGCGGCCAACGTCCTGACTTTC. It codes for CASSPLEGKSAANVLTF. The genes are TRBV7-2 and TRBJ2-6, with D possibly being TRBD2 (5 bases). This CDR3 is built from 17 residues. Trimming removed 5 bases at V and 6 bases at J, with 20 bases between. CDR1 and CDR2 (germline): SGHTA, FQGNSA.

The rearrangement joins TRBV11-2 to TRBJ1-4; unclear D gene. Germline loops: CDR1 SGHAT, CDR2 FQNNGV. Trimming pared 3 bases from V and 4 bases from J, leaving 15 bases between. The CDR3 loop spans 16 amino acids. CDR3 nucleotides: TGTGCCAGCAGCTTGGATCGGCCACGGGGTAATGAAAAACTGTTTTTT. Translating gives CASSLDRPRGNEKLFF.

The chain couples TRBV6-5 to TRBJ2-7; D may be TRBD2 (5 bases). This CDR3 region has 13 residues. V was shortened by 5 bases and J by 2 bases, with 10 bases between the two germline ends. Germline V gene lookup returns CDR1 MNHEY and CDR2 SVGAGI. The CDR3 nucleotides read TGTGCCAGCAGTCTAAGGAGGACCTACGAGCAGTACTTC. It is translated as CASSLRRTYEQYF.

This rearrangement joins TRBV5-8 to TRBJ2-1; TRBD2 might be the D (5 bases). Germline V CDR1 and CDR2: SGHTS, YDEGEE. The CDR3 contains 13 residues. Trimming shortened V by 0 bases and J by 15 bases, and 16 bases separated the two germline ends. CDR3: CASSLVGLRGTFF. The CDR3 coding sequence is TGTGCCAGCAGCTTGGTTGGACTCCGGGGAACGTTCTTC.

The chain is built from TRBV20-1 and TRBJ2-1, with TRBD2 identical over 9 bases. The CDR3 is made up of 11 amino acids. CDR1 and CDR2 from the germline V gene are DFQATT and SNEGSKA (reference sequence). Unmatched junction bases numbered 9, after V lost 6 bases and J lost 15 bases. The DNA for the CDR3 is TGCAGTGCAGCCGAGCGGGAGGAGGCGTTCTTC. This translates into CSAAEREEAFF.

This clone was observed once. At the DNA level, this CDR3 is encoded by other sequences in the same sample as well. This chain connects TRBV5-6 to TRBJ2-1; 10 bases line up with TRBD2. The CDR3 is 16 residues long. Germline CDR1 is SGHDT and CDR2 is YYEEEE. V trimming: 0 bases; J trimming: 6 bases; junction bases outside the gene matches: 6. The CDR3 DNA follows: TGTGCCAGCAGCTTGGGTCTAGCGGGAGTGAGCAATGAGCAGTTCTTC. Translating it yields CASSLGLAGVSNEQFF.

The chain couples TRBV28 to TRBJ2-1, with D unresolved. Trimming stripped 7 bases from V and 7 bases from J, with 8 bases between. Germline V gives CDR1 MDHEN, CDR2 SYDVKM. This CDR3 contains 11 residues. CDR3 DNA: TGTGCCAGCACTATTCAAAATGAGCAGTTCTTC. This encodes CASTIQNEQFF.

The chain employs TRBV29-1 and TRBJ2-3, with 16 bases matching TRBD2. The germline CDR1 and CDR2 sequences are SQVTM and ANQGSEA. Trimming took 7 bases from V and 0 from J; bases not matched to a gene: 7. This CDR3 is built from 17 residues. CDR3 loop: CSAEGLAGGYSTDTQYF. The CDR3 DNA sequence: TGCAGCGCCGAGGGACTAGCGGGAGGGTATAGCACAGATACGCAGTATTTT.

This clone was detected only a few times. The rearrangement links TRBV25-1 to TRBJ1-3; D not certain. Germline V lookup: CDR1 MGHDK, CDR2 SYGVNS. This CDR3 spans 13 amino acids. V was shortened by 6 bases and J by 0 bases, with 6 bases between the two germline ends. In nucleotides, the CDR3 is TGTGCCAGCAGGGGGAGCTCTGGAAACACCATATATTTT. Its protein product is CASRGSSGNTIYF.

The sample holds a few counts of this clone. The chain's CDR3 is CASSSPGQGFYEQYF. In DNA form, the CDR3 reads TGTGCCAGCAGTTCTCCGGGACAGGGGTTCTACGAGCAGTACTTC. The chain is built from TRBV28 and TRBJ2-7, with 10 bases identical to TRBD1. V trimming: 4 bases; J trimming: 3 bases; junction bases outside the gene matches: 6. Germline V gives CDR1 MDHEN, CDR2 SYDVKM. The CDR3 runs to 15 residues.

This clone was detected a few times. V is TRBV28 and J is TRBJ2-5; 11 nucleotides agree with TRBD2. After removal of 6 bases from V and 12 bases from J, the junction contained 12 bases not matched to a gene. In germline, CDR1 is MDHEN, CDR2 SYDVKM. This CDR3 is built from 14 residues. This CDR3 reads CASSSGTSGLKEYF. The CDR3 coding sequence is TGTGCCAGCAGCTCCGGGACTAGCGGACTTAAAGAGTACTTC.

This rearrangement joins TRBV7-8 to TRBJ2-7, with D tentatively TRBD1 (5 bases). Germline V gene lookup returns CDR1 SGHVS and CDR2 FQNEAQ. The CDR3 spans 15 residues. V lost 2 bases to trimming and J lost 2 bases, with 13 bases between them. The CDR3 DNA sequence: TGTGCCAGCAGCTTAATCGGACGGACAACCTACGAGCAGTACTTC. It translates to CASSLIGRTTYEQYF.

Written as DNA, the CDR3 is TGTGCCAGCAGTTACTCGGGACAGGGTTGGGGCGAGCAGTACTTC. As protein: CASSYSGQGWGEQYF. V is TRBV6-6 and J is TRBJ2-7; 9 bases are a match to TRBD1. The CDR3 covers 15 residues. V gave up 0 bases and J gave up 6 bases; unmatched junction bases: 6. Per germline, CDR1 MNHNY and CDR2 SVGAGI (reference sequence).